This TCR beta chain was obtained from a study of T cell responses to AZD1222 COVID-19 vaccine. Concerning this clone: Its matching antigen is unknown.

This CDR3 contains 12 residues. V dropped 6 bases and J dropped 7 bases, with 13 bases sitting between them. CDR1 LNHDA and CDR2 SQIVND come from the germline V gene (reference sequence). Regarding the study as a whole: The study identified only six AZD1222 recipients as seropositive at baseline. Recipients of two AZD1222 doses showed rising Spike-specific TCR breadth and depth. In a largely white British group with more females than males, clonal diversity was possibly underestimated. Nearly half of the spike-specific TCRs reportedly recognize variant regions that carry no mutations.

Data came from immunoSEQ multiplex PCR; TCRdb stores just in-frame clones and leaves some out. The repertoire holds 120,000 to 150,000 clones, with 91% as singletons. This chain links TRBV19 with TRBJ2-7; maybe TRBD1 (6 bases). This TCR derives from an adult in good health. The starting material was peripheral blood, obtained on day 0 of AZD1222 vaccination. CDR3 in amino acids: CASSPPTGEQYF. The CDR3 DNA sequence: TGTGCCAGTAGCCCGCCCACAGGGGAGCAGTACTTC.